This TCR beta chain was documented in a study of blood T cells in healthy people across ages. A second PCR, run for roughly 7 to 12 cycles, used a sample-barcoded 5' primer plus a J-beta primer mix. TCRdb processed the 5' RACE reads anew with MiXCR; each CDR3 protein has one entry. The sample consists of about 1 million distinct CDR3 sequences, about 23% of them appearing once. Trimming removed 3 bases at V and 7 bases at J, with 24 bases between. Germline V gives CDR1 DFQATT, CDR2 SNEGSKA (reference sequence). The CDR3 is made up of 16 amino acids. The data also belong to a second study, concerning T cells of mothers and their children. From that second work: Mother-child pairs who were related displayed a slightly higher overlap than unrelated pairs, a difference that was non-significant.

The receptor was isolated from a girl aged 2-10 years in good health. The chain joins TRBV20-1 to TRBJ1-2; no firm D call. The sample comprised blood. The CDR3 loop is CSASYVDGAVNGGYTF. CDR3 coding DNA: TGCAGTGCTAGTTATGTGGACGGCGCTGTAAATGGTGGCTACACCTTC.